The 20 T cell receptor beta chains given below trace back to one sample, sequenced in a study of T cell responses to AZD1222 COVID-19 vaccine. Clones were sequenced by immunoSEQ multiplex PCR, and TCRdb holds only the in-frame ones, with some missing. Of tens of thousands of clones in the sample, about 85% are singletons; the top ten hold roughly 1.3%. This specimen consisted of peripheral blood, obtained 28 days after the second AZD1222 dose. The receptors shown here come from an adult who received the AZD1222 COVID-19 vaccine.

V usage is TRBV20-1 and J usage is TRBJ1-2, with unresolved D. This CDR3 has 11 amino acids. V shed 4 bases and J shed 4 bases, with 7 bases lying between them. Germline assignment: CDR1 DFQATT and CDR2 SNEGSKA (reference sequence). The DNA for the CDR3 is TGCAGTGCTATCCTCCTCTATGGCTACACCTTC. This encodes CSAILLYGYTF.

This chain links TRBV18 with TRBJ1-6, with 10 bases that match TRBD1. Germline CDR1 and CDR2: KGHSH and LQKENI. V gave up 4 bases and J gave up 7 bases; unmatched junction bases: 7. The CDR3 runs to 16 residues. The CDR3 DNA reads as TGTGCCAGCTCACATAGCGGGGGACAGGGGAATTCACCCCTCCACTTT. It encodes CASSHSGGQGNSPLHF. Full variable domain (rest looked up from reference TRBV18 and TRBJ1-6): NAGVMQNPRHLVRRRGQEARLRCSPMKGHSHVYWYRQLPEEGLKFMVYLQKENIIDESGMPKERFSAEFPKEGPSILRIQQVVRGDSAAYFCASSHSGGQGNSPLHFGNGTRLTVT.

The genes are TRBV11-2 and TRBJ2-3, with TRBD2 matching over 14 bases. This CDR3 comprises 14 residues. J gave up 10 bases and V 1 base, and 1 base lay outside the gene matches. In germline, CDR1 is SGHAT, CDR2 FQNNGV. CDR3 sequence reads: CASSLGTSGRSQYF. As DNA, the CDR3 is TGTGCCAGCAGCTTAGGGACTAGCGGGAGGTCGCAGTATTTT.

The chain links TRBV6-6 to TRBJ1-2; D uncertain. V dropped 2 bases and J dropped 0 bases, with 4 bases sitting between them. This CDR3 is built from 13 residues. Germline lookup yields CDR1 MNHNY and CDR2 SVGAGI (reference sequence). CDR3 coding DNA: TGTGCCAGCAGTTACACAGCTAACTATGGCTACACCTTC. Its protein is CASSYTANYGYTF.

This chain connects TRBV6-6 to TRBJ1-4; TRBD1 matches 9 bases. CDR1 and CDR2 (germline): MNHNY, SVGAGI (reference sequence). CDR3 length equals 14 residues. With V trimmed by 7 bases and J by 3 bases, 3 bases remained unmatched. Here the CDR3 DNA reads TGTGCCAGCAACCGACAGGGGGCTAATGAAAAACTGTTTTTT. The encoded protein is CASNRQGANEKLFF.

The chain couples TRBV5-8 to TRBJ2-7, with D uncertain. There are 12 residues in the CDR3. V dropped 4 bases and J dropped 5 bases, with 10 bases sitting between them. Germline V lookup: CDR1 SGHTS, CDR2 YDEGEE. CDR3 DNA: TGTGCCAGCAGCCCGACCAATCACGAGCAGTACTTC. Its protein is CASSPTNHEQYF.

The chain combines TRBV21-1 with TRBJ2-2. TRBV21-1 is an annotated pseudogene. The CDR3 consists of 17 residues. The CDR3 DNA reads as TGTGCCAGCAGCTCTTGTAGGGGGGCCCGAGACACCGGGGAGCTGTTTTTT. It is translated as CASSSCRGARDTGELFF.

This chain joins TRBV21-1 and TRBJ2-7; the DNA was not compared with TRBD2, the D call given in the table. TRBV21-1 is termed a pseudogene. This CDR3 contains 19 residues. As DNA, the CDR3 is TGTGCCAGCAGCAAATCCGGCTTCTCCGGGACTAGCAGAGCCTACGAGCAGTACTTC. Translating it yields CASSKSGFSGTSRAYEQYF.

The rearrangement links TRBV6-5 to TRBJ1-1, with D hard to call. CDR1 MNHEY and CDR2 SVGAGI come from the germline V gene. V lost 6 bases and J lost 4, with 12 bases in between. The CDR3 is 13 residues long. The CDR3 here is CASSAGWGTEAFF. CDR3 nucleotides: TGTGCCAGCAGCGCCGGCTGGGGCACTGAAGCTTTCTTT.

V usage is TRBV18 and J usage is TRBJ1-5, with D tentatively TRBD1 (5 bases). CDR3 length: 15 residues. Looked up from germline, CDR1 is KGHSH and CDR2 is LQKENI. Between the trimmed V and J ends, which lost 3 bases and 1 base, there was a span of 10 bases. CDR3 sequence (DNA): TGTGCCAGCTCACCGTCTCGGGACAGCAATCAGCCCCAGCATTTT. It encodes CASSPSRDSNQPQHF.

The rearrangement joins TRBV29-1 to TRBJ2-2, with no clear D. The CDR3 covers 13 residues. Trimming stripped 5 bases from V and 5 bases from J, with 12 bases between. Germline V lookup: CDR1 SQVTM, CDR2 ANQGSEA. The CDR3 here is CSVSIPGTGELFF. The CDR3 DNA reads TGCAGCGTTTCAATACCCGGGACCGGGGAGCTGTTTTTT.

The J gene is TRBJ1-2, the V gene TRBV5-1; 8 bases are shared with TRBD1. Germline V gives CDR1 SGHRS, CDR2 YFSETQ. J was trimmed by 2 bases and V by 2 bases; bases with no gene match: 2. The CDR3 contains 14 residues. CDR3 protein: CASSFQGANYGYTF. CDR3 DNA: TGCGCCAGCAGCTTCCAGGGGGCCAACTATGGCTACACCTTC.

The count of this clone is one. The genes are TRBV12-3 or TRBV12-4 and TRBJ2-2, with TRBD1 as a possible D gene (5 bases). V lost 6 bases and J lost 5, with 10 bases in between. The CDR3 runs 13 residues. The CDR3 sequence is CASRAGWTGELFF. In nucleotides, the CDR3 is TGTGCCAGCAGAGCAGGGTGGACCGGGGAGCTGTTTTTT.

The chain has TRBV19 and TRBJ2-6; D could derive from TRBD1 or TRBD2 (5 bases each). This CDR3 contains 17 residues. The V gene lost 9 bases and the J gene lost 0 bases, with 18 bases spanning the gap. Germline V gene data show CDR1 as LNHDA and CDR2 as SQIVND (reference sequence). CDR3 residues: CASNTGRSSSGANVLTF. For the CDR3, the DNA is TGTGCCAGCAACACGGGACGCTCCTCCTCTGGGGCCAACGTCCTGACTTTC. Together with reference TRBV19 and TRBJ2-6, the CDR3 gives the full variable domain: DGGITQSPKYLFRKEGQNVTLSCEQNLNHDAMYWYRQDPGQGLRLIYYSQIVNDFQKGDIAEGYSVSREKKESFPLTVTSAQKNPTAFYLCASNTGRSSSGANVLTFGAGSRLTVL.

This rearrangement joins TRBV9 to TRBJ1-1; no clear D gene. V was pared by 1 base and J by 8 bases, with 18 bases between. Germline loops: CDR1 SGDLS, CDR2 YYNGEE. This CDR3 is built from 15 residues. Written as DNA, the CDR3 is TGTGCCAGCAGCGTATTAGGTGGGATGGGTTCCGAAGCTTTCTTT. This codes for CASSVLGGMGSEAFF.

This clone has just one count. V gene TRBV3-1 (or the pseudogene TRBV3-2) combines with J gene TRBJ1-2; D remains unclear. Trimming removed 0 bases from V and 0 bases from J, with 8 bases in between. The CDR3 has 15 amino acids. The germline gives CDR1 LGHDT, CDR2 YNNKEL (reference sequence). The CDR3 loop is CASSQENLANYGYTF. CDR3 DNA sequence: TGTGCCAGCAGCCAAGAGAATTTAGCTAACTATGGCTACACCTTC.

The gene calls are TRBV18 and TRBJ1-4, with no clear D. The germline V and J ends were trimmed by 4 bases and 0 bases, with 12 bases remaining between them. The germline V gene has CDR1 KGHSH and CDR2 LQKENI. The CDR3 has 16 residues. The chain's CDR3 is CASSLGRRATNEKLFF. CDR3 nucleotides: TGTGCCAGCTCACTCGGGAGGCGTGCAACTAATGAAAAACTGTTTTTT.

The chain's CDR3 is CASSQDPSSYANTGELFF. Here the CDR3 DNA reads TGTGCCAGCAGCCAAGACCCTAGCTCCTACGCGAACACCGGGGAGCTGTTTTTT. The chain combines TRBV3-1 (or the pseudogene TRBV3-2) with TRBJ2-2; D might be TRBD2 (5 bases). The V gene lost 0 bases and the J gene lost 0 bases, with 14 bases spanning the gap. CDR1 is LGHDT, CDR2 YNNKEL, per germline (reference sequence). CDR3 length: 18 residues.

The chain links TRBV18 to TRBJ2-1, with a tentative D call TRBD1 (6 bases). Germline V gene sequence: CDR1 KGHSH, CDR2 LQKENI. The CDR3 length is 14 residues. Trimming took off 6 bases at V and 12 bases at J, with 21 bases between the two ends. CDR3 sequence (DNA): TGTGCCAGCTCCCCGGGACAATTAATTTATGGGCAGTTCTTC. This codes for CASSPGQLIYGQFF.

This clone was seen a few times. V usage is TRBV5-1 and J usage is TRBJ1-6; no clear D. V dropped 2 bases and J dropped 9 bases, with 12 bases sitting between them. The CDR3 loop spans 14 amino acids. CDR1 is SGHRS and CDR2 is YFSETQ in the germline V gene. CDR3 bases: TGCGCCAGCAGCTTTTTAGATTACGGTTCACCCCTCCACTTT. Amino acids: CASSFLDYGSPLHF.